The rows below give T cell receptor beta chains drawn from one sample of a study of T cells after yellow fever vaccination. TCRdb reprocessed the 5' RACE reads with MiXCR, giving one entry per CDR3 protein. Found here are 300,000 to 350,000 distinct CDR3 sequences, about 10% of them singletons; the top ten hold less than 3.5%. The sample here was CD4+ T cells sorted from PBMCs, taken 45 days after the yellow fever booster vaccination. These TCRs come from a man aged 18 to 35 who received the YFV17D yellow fever vaccine. Both conserved end residues are part of each CDR3. D genes are given only for firm matches. Size is omitted from some rows. Given values are once, few, many or a class for expanded clones.

few | TRBJ1-5 | . | TRBV6-2/TRBV6-3 | CASKARNQPQHF | TGTGCCAGCAAGGCAAGAAATCAGCCCCAGCATTTT
. | TRBJ2-3 | TRBD1 | TRBV6-1 | CASSEAGQGTDTQYF | TGTGCCAGCAGTGAAGCCGGACAGGGAACAGATACGCAGTATTTT
. | TRBJ1-5 | . | TRBV5-1 | CASSFSGSYSNQPQHF | TGCGCCAGCAGCTTTAGTGGATCTTATAGCAATCAGCCCCAGCATTTT
few | TRBJ1-4 | . | TRBV7-2 | CASSLSGGYEKLFF | TGTGCCAGCAGCTTATCCGGGGGGTACGAAAAACTGTTTTTT
many | TRBJ1-2 | TRBD1 | TRBV12-3/TRBV12-4 | CASSLGTGGNYGYTF | TGTGCCAGCAGCTTGGGTACAGGGGGAAACTATGGCTACACCTTC
many | TRBJ2-1 | TRBD2 | TRBV3-1 | CASSSPFGGAGEQFF | TGTGCCAGCAGCTCTCCATTCGGGGGGGCCGGTGAGCAGTTCTTC
many | TRBJ2-5 | . | TRBV5-5 | CASSFFLLGGKETQYF | TGTGCCAGCAGCTTTTTTCTCCTTGGGGGGAAAGAGACCCAGTACTTC
many | TRBJ1-1 | . | TRBV5-6 | CASSRPRVQTSAFF | TGTGCCAGCAGCCGCCCCCGGGTCCAGACCTCAGCTTTCTTT
. | TRBJ2-5 | . | TRBV6-5 | CASSRFRGGKNGETQYF | TGTGCCAGCAGCCGCTTTCGTGGGGGCAAGAATGGGGAGACCCAGTACTTC
few | TRBJ2-6 | TRBD1 | TRBV9 | CASSPRQGTSGANVLTF | TGTGCCAGCAGCCCCCGACAGGGAACCTCTGGGGCCAACGTCCTGACTTTC